Sequencing of this T cell receptor beta chain was carried out in a study of control samples from healthy donors and cancer patients. Trimming removed 3 bases from V and 0 bases from J, with 14 bases in between. The CDR3 is 16 amino acids. Germline-derived CDR1 and CDR2 are SGHRS and YFSETQ. Profiling relied on immunoSEQ multiplex PCR, and the TCRdb table lists in-frame clones only, not all of them. The sample contains 90,000 to 100,000 clones, about four fifths of which appear only once. V gene TRBV5-1 combines with J gene TRBJ2-3; maybe TRBD1 (5 bases). The sequence derives from a woman aged 25 to 39 in good health. Source material: blood. CDR3 region: CASSSSLQASTDTQYF. The CDR3 DNA reads as TGCGCCAGCAGCTCGTCTCTACAGGCTAGCACAGATACGCAGTATTTT. Together with reference TRBV5-1 and TRBJ2-3, the CDR3 gives the full variable domain: KAGVTQTPRYLIKTRGQQVTLSCSPISGHRSVSWYQQTPGQGLQFLFEYFSETQRNKGNFPGRFSGRQFSNSRSEMNVSTLELGDSALYLCASSSSLQASTDTQYFGPGTRLTVL.